A single sample gave rise to the 17 T cell receptor beta chains below, sequenced in a study of identical twins. MiXCR, run by TCRdb on the 5' RACE reads, gives a single entry per CDR3 protein. The profile shows a few hundred thousand distinct CDR3 sequences, approximately 12% of them singletons. These data were likewise used in another study, on yellow fever vaccine responses in identical twins.

Sequenced: memory (CD45RO+) T cells sorted from blood. Every receptor here comes from a woman in her late teens or twenties in good health.

A few counts support this clonotype. The chain has TRBV6-1 and TRBJ2-5; D is ambiguous. Deletions cut 2 bases from V and 2 bases from J, with 3 bases between. From germline, CDR1 is MNHNS and CDR2 SASEGT. This CDR3 region has 12 residues. The CDR3 DNA is TGTGCCAGCAGTGAACTACAAGAGACCCAGTACTTC. It encodes CASSELQETQYF.

The sample holds a few counts of this clonotype. The chain recombines TRBV19 with TRBJ2-1; D not resolved. From germline, CDR1 is LNHDA and CDR2 SQIVND (reference sequence). This CDR3 is 12 amino acids long. V gave up 8 bases and J gave up 15 bases, with 20 bases separating them. This CDR3 reads CASLGFPPLPFF. The CDR3 bases are TGTGCCAGTTTGGGGTTCCCCCCGTTGCCGTTCTTC.

This clonotype is a singleton in its sample. V is TRBV20-1 and J is TRBJ2-2, with TRBD2 matching over 10 bases. Germline CDR1 DFQATT, CDR2 SNEGSKA (reference sequence). J lost 3 bases, V lost 8 bases, and 12 bases had no gene match. The CDR3 is made up of 16 amino acids. The CDR3 loop is CSSRLAGAGDTGELFF. Here the CDR3 DNA reads TGCAGTAGTCGGCTAGCGGGAGCAGGGGACACCGGGGAGCTGTTTTTT.

This clonotype was seen only a few times. This chain uses TRBV7-9 with TRBJ1-3; unclear D gene. This CDR3 is built from 13 residues. The ends were cut back, 3 bases at V and 4 bases at J, with 7 bases in the middle. Per germline, CDR1 SEHNR and CDR2 FQNEAQ (reference sequence). CDR3 protein: CASSFTQGNTIYF. The CDR3 region has the DNA TGTGCCAGCAGCTTCACTCAGGGAAACACCATATATTTT.

There are many counts of this clonotype. CDR3 bases: TGCAGTGTTAGCGAGGGGTTGAGCAATCAGCCCCAGCATTTT. Translation: CSVSEGLSNQPQHF. The chain employs TRBV20-1 and TRBJ1-5; a possible D gene is TRBD1 (5 bases). Trimming pared 7 bases from V and 1 base from J, leaving 14 bases between. Germline-derived CDR1 and CDR2 are DFQATT and SNEGSKA (reference sequence). The CDR3 has 14 residues.

A remark on this clonotype: One junction end does not reproduce the germline sequence, and a read error may be involved. The V call is TRBV11-2, the J call TRBJ1-4; D remains unclear. Germline V gives CDR1 SGHAT, CDR2 FQNNGV. The CDR3 runs 14 residues. The CDR3: CASSLDATNEKLFF. The CDR3 DNA reads as TGTGCCAGCAGCCTAGACGCAACTAATGAAAAACTGTTTTTT.

This chain joins TRBV6-5 and TRBJ2-1; 10 nucleotides match TRBD1. The CDR3 covers 15 residues. V dropped 4 bases and J dropped 5; count of bases not matched to a gene: 5. Germline CDR1 is MNHEY and CDR2 is SVGAGI. CDR3 sequence: CASSSPGTGDNEQFF. The CDR3 coding sequence is TGTGCCAGCAGTTCTCCCGGGACAGGGGACAATGAGCAGTTCTTC.

The chain couples TRBV20-1 to TRBJ1-2; D uncertain. The germline V gene encodes CDR1 DFQATT and CDR2 SNEGSKA (reference sequence). CDR3 size: 14 residues. V was pared by 2 bases and J by 0 bases, with 10 bases between. The CDR3 loop reads CSARNPGANYGYTF. For the CDR3, the DNA is TGCAGTGCTAGAAACCCGGGCGCTAACTATGGCTACACCTTC.

This clonotype occurred a few times. This sequence joins TRBV27 and TRBJ2-3; 7 nucleotides line up with TRBD2. The CDR3 length is 16 residues. Germline V gene lookup returns CDR1 MNHEY and CDR2 SMNVEV (reference sequence). V gave up 2 bases and J gave up 0 bases; unmatched junction bases: 5. CDR3 nucleotide sequence: TGTGCCAGCAGTTTAGCGGGGGTATCTAGCACAGATACGCAGTATTTT. Residues: CASSLAGVSSTDTQYF.

This clonotype was detected many times. The J gene is TRBJ1-4, the V gene TRBV29-1; 8 bases are shared with TRBD1. CDR3 length: 12 residues. CDR1 and CDR2 from the germline V gene are SQVTM and ANQGSEA. Trimming took 6 bases from V and 7 from J; bases not matched to a gene: 4. DNA for the CDR3: TGCAGCGTCGGACAGGGAGGTGAAAAACTGTTTTTT. It translates to CSVGQGGEKLFF. Full variable domain (rest looked up from reference TRBV29-1 and TRBJ1-4): SAVISQKPSRDICQRGTSLTIQCQVDSQVTMMFWYRQQPGQSLTLIATANQGSEATYESGFVIDKFPISRPNLTFSTLTVSNMSPEDSSIYLCSVGQGGEKLFFGSGTQLSVL.

This clonotype appeared many times. The rearrangement joins TRBV28 to TRBJ1-1; D possibly corresponds to TRBD1 (5 bases). This CDR3 is built from 15 residues. CDR1 and CDR2 (germline): MDHEN, SYDVKM. With 2 bases removed from V and 3 bases from J, the gap between germline ends came to 13 bases. The CDR3 is CASSLIGRVDTEAFF. The CDR3 DNA reads as TGTGCCAGCAGTTTAATCGGCAGGGTCGACACTGAAGCTTTCTTT.

The chain has TRBV5-6 and TRBJ2-3; D is unclear. Germline CDR1 SGHDT, CDR2 YYEEEE. V lost 3 bases and J 1 base, leaving 21 bases between the germline ends. The length of the CDR3 is 18 residues. This chain's CDR3 is CASSSLGRHASGTDTQYF. The CDR3 nucleotides are TGTGCCAGCAGCTCCCTTGGCAGACACGCCAGTGGCACAGATACGCAGTATTTT.

This clonotype showed up many times. The chain combines TRBV5-1 with TRBJ1-1; 8 bases fit TRBD1. Trimming cost V 1 base and J 6 bases; bases outside gene matches: 5. CDR1 and CDR2 from the germline V gene are SGHRS and YFSETQ. CDR3 size: 14 residues. In DNA, the CDR3 is TGCGCCAGCAGCTTGTCGATGGGACAGGCTGAAGCTTTCTTT. This encodes CASSLSMGQAEAFF.

Many counts were recorded for this clonotype. The J gene is TRBJ1-6, the V gene TRBV15; no definite D call. The germline CDR1 and CDR2 sequences are LNHNV and YYDKDF (reference sequence). The CDR3 loop spans 15 amino acids. Trimming left V 0 bases short and J 4 bases short, with 7 bases between. This chain's CDR3 is CATSRDLGYNSPLHF. CDR3 DNA sequence: TGTGCCACCAGCAGAGATTTGGGGTATAATTCACCCCTCCACTTT.

On this clonotype: A junction boundary mismatches the germline segment, possibly from a read error. This chain's CDR3 is CASSLTIVGTQYF. The CDR3 DNA reads as TGTGCTAGCAGCTTAACGATTGTTGGGACCCAGTACTTC. The rearrangement links TRBV7-7 to TRBJ2-5, with D hard to call. CDR3 length: 13 residues. The germline CDR1 and CDR2 sequences are SSHAT and FNYEAQ (reference sequence).

This clonotype was counted a few times. V usage is TRBV7-2 and J usage is TRBJ2-1; 13 positions match TRBD2. The germline V gene encodes CDR1 SGHTA and CDR2 FQGNSA. The J segment lost 7 bases and the V segment lost 2 bases, leaving 2 bases of the junction unmatched. The CDR3 is 15 amino acids. In DNA, the CDR3 is TGTGCCAGCAGCTTAACTAGCGGGGGGGTAAATGAGCAGTTCTTC. This sequence encodes CASSLTSGGVNEQFF. Filled out from reference TRBV7-2 and TRBJ2-1, the complete variable domain reads GAGVSQSPSNKVTEKGKDVELRCDPISGHTALYWYRQSLGQGLEFLIYFQGNSAPDKSGLPSDRFSAERTGGSVSTLTIQRTQQEDSAVYLCASSLTSGGVNEQFFGPGTRLTVL.

A few counts support this clonotype. V usage is TRBV15 and J usage is TRBJ1-1, with 11 bases identical to TRBD1. CDR1 LNHNV and CDR2 YYDKDF come from the germline V gene (reference sequence). The V gene end was trimmed by 2 bases and the J gene end by 6 bases; junction bases not matched to a gene: 8. This CDR3 spans 16 amino acids. The CDR3 loop reads CATSRPGQGESAEAFF. The CDR3 DNA follows: TGTGCCACCAGCAGACCGGGACAGGGGGAATCGGCTGAAGCTTTCTTT.